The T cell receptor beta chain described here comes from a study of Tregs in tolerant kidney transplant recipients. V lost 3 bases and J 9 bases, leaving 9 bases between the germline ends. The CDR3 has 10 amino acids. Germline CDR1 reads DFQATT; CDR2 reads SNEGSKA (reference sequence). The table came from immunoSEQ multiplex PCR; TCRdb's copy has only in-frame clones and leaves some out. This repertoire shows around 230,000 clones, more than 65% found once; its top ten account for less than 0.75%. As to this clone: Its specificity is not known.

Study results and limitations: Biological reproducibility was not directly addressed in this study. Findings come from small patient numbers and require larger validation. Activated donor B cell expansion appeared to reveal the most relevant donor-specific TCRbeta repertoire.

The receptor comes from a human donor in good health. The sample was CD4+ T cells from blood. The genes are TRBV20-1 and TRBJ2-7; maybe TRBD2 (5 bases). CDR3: CSASGRGQYF. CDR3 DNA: TGCAGTGCTAGCGGCCGGGGGCAGTACTTC.